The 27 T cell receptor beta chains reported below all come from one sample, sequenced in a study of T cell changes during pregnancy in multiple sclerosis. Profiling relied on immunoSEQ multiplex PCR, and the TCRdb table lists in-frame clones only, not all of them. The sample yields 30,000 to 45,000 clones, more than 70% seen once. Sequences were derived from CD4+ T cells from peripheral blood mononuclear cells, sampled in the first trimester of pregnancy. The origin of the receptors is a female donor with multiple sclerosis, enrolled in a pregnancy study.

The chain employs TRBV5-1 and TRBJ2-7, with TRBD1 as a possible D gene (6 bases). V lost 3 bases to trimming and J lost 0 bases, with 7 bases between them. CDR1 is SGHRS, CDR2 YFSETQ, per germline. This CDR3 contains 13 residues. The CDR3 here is CASSSDSSYEQYF. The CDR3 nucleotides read TGCGCCAGCAGCTCGGACAGCTCCTACGAGCAGTACTTC.

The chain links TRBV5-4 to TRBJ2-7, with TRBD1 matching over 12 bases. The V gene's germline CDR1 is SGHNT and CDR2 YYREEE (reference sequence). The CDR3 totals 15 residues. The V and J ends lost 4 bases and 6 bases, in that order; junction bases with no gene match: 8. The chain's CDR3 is CASSRGGQGAAEQYF. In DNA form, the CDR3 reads TGTGCCAGCAGCCGCGGGGGACAGGGGGCCGCCGAGCAGTACTTC.

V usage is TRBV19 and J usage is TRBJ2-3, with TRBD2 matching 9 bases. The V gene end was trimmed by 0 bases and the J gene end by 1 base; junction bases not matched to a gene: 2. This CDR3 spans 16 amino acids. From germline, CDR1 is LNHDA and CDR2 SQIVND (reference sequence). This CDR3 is CASSIDGGGGTDTQYF. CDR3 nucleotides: TGTGCCAGTAGTATAGATGGCGGGGGGGGCACAGATACGCAGTATTTT.

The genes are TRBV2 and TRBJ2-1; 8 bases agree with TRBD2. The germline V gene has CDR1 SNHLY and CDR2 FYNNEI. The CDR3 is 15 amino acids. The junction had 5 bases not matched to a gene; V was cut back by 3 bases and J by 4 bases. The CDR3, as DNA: TGTGCCAGCAGTGAGTGGCGGGGGGATTACAATGAGCAGTTCTTC. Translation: CASSEWRGDYNEQFF.

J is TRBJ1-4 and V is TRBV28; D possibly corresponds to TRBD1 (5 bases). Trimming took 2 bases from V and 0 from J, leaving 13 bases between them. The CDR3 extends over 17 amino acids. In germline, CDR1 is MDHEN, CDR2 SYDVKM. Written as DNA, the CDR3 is TGTGCCAGCAGTTTAATTGCGGGGCTCTCAACTAATGAAAAACTGTTTTTT. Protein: CASSLIAGLSTNEKLFF.

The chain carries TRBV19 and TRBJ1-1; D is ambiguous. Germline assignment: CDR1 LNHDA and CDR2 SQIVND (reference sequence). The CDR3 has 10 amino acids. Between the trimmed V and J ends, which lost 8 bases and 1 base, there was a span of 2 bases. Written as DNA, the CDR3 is TGTGCCAGTCGGAACACTGAAGCTTTCTTT. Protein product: CASRNTEAFF.

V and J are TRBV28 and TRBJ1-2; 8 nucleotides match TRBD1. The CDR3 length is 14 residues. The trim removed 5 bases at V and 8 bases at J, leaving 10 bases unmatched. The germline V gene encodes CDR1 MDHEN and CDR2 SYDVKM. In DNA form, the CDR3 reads TGTGCCAGCAGTCTTACCGGACAGGGAGGAGGCTACACCTTC. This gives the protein CASSLTGQGGGYTF.

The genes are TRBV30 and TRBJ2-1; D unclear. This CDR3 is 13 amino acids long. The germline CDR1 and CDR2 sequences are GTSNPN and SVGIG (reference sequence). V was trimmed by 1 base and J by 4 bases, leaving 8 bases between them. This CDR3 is CAWSGYTYNEQFF. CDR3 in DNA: TGTGCCTGGAGTGGGTACACGTACAATGAGCAGTTCTTC.

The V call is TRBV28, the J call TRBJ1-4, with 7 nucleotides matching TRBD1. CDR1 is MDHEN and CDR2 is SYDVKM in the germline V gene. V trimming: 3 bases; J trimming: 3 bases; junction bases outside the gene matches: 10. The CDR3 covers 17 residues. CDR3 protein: CASSLGRGYTANEKLFF. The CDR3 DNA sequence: TGTGCCAGCAGTTTGGGCAGGGGGTATACAGCTAATGAAAAACTGTTTTTT.

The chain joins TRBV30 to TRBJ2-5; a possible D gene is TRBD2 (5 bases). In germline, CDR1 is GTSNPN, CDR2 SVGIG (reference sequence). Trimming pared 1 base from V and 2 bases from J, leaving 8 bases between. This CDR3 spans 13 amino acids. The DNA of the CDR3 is TGTGCCTGGAGTGGGACTTCACAAGAGACCCAGTACTTC. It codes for CAWSGTSQETQYF.

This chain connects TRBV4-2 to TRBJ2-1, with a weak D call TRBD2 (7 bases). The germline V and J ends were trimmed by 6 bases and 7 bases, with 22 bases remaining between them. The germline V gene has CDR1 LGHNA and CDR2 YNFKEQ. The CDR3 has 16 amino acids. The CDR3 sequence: CASSQAVGGAANEQFF. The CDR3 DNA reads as TGTGCCAGCAGTCAGGCCGTTGGGGGGGCAGCGAATGAGCAGTTCTTC.

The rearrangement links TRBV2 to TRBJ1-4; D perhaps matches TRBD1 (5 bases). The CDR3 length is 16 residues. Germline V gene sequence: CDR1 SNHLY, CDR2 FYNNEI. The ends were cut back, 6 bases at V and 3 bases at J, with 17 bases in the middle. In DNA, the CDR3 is TGTGCCAGCAGGGGGCTAGGGGTCGCATCTAATGAAAAACTGTTTTTT. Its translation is CASRGLGVASNEKLFF.

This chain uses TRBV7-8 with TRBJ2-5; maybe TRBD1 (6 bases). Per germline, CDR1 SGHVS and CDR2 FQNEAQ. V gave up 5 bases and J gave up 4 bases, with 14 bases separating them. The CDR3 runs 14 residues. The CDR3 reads CASSAGQNLETQYF. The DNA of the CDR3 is TGTGCCAGCAGCGCAGGACAGAATCTAGAGACCCAGTACTTC.

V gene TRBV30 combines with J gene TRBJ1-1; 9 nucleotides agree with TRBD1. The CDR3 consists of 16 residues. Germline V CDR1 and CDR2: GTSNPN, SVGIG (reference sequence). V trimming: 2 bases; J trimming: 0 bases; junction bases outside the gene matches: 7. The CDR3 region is CAWSPGTGTMNTEAFF. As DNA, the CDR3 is TGTGCCTGGAGTCCCGGGACAGGGACAATGAACACTGAAGCTTTCTTT.

The CDR3 region is CASSPRTGMNTEAFF. The CDR3 nucleotides read TGTGCCAGCAGCCCCCGGACAGGCATGAACACTGAAGCTTTCTTT. V usage is TRBV9 and J usage is TRBJ1-1; 7 positions match TRBD1. Germline V lookup: CDR1 SGDLS, CDR2 YYNGEE. J was trimmed by 0 bases and V by 4 bases; bases with no gene match: 6. The CDR3 is 15 residues long.

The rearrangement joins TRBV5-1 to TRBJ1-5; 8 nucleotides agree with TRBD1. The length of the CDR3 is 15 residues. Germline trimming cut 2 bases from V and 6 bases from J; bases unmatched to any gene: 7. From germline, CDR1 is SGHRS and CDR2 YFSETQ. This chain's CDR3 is CASSLNPDRGQPQHF. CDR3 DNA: TGCGCCAGCAGCTTAAACCCTGACAGGGGTCAGCCCCAGCATTTT.

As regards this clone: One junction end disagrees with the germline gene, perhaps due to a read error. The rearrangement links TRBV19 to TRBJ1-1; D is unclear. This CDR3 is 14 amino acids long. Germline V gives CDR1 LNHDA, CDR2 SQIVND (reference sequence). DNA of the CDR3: TGTGCCTGTAGAGTAGTCGCCGCAGGCACTGAAGCTTTCTTT. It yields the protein CACRVVAAGTEAFF. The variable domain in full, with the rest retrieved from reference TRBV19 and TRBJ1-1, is DGGITQSPKYLFRKEGQNVTLSCEQNLNHDAMYWYRQDPGQGLRLIYYSQIVNDFQKGDIAEGYSVSREKKESFPLTVTSAQKNPTAFYLCACRVVAAGTEAFFGQGTRLTVV.

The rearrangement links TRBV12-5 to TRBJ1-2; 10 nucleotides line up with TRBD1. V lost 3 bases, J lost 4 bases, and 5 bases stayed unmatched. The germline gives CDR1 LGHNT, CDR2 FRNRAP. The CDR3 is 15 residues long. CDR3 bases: TGTGCTAGTGGTTTCGGACAGGGGGATTCCTATGGCTACACCTTC. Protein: CASGFGQGDSYGYTF. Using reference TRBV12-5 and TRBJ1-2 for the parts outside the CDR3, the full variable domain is DARVTQTPRHKVTEMGQEVTMRCQPILGHNTVFWYRQTMMQGLELLAYFRNRAPLDDSGMPKDRFSAEMPDATLATLKIQPSEPRDSAVYFCASGFGQGDSYGYTFGSGTRLTVV.

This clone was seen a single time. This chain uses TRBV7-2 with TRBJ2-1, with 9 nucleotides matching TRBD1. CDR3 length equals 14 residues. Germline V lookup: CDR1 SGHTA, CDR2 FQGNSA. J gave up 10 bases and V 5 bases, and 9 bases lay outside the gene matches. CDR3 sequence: CASSPGTGLGEQFF. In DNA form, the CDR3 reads TGTGCCAGCAGCCCAGGGACAGGGTTAGGAGAGCAGTTCTTC.

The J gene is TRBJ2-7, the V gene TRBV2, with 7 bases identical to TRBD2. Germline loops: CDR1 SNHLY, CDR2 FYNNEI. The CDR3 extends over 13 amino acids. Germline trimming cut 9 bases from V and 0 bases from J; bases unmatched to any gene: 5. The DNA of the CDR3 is TGTGCCAGTGAAGCGGGGAGCTCCTACGAGCAGTACTTC. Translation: CASEAGSSYEQYF.

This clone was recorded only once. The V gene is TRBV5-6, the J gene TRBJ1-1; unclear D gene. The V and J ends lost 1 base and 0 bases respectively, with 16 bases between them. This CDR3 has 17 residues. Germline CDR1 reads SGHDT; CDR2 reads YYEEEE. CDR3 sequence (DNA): TGTGCCAGCAGCTTGAAGGGAGTCGGGCGTCTGAACACTGAAGCTTTCTTT. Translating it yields CASSLKGVGRLNTEAFF.

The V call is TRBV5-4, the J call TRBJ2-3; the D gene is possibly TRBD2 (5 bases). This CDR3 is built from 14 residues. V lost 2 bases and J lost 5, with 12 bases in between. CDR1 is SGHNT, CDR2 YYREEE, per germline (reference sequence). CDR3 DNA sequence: TGTGCCAGCAGCTTCGGCCAGCGGATAGATACGCAGTATTTT. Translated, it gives CASSFGQRIDTQYF.

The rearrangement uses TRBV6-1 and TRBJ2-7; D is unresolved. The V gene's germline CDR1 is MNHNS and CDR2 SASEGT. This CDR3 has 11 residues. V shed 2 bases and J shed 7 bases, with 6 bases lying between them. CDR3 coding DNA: TGTGCCAGCAGTGAAAATCGGGAGCAGTACTTC. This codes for CASSENREQYF.

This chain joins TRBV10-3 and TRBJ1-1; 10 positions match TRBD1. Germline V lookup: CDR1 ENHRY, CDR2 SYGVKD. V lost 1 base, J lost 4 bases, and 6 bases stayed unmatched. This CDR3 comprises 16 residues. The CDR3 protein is CAISEWDRGIGTEAFF. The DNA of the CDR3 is TGTGCCATCAGTGAGTGGGACAGGGGAATCGGCACTGAAGCTTTCTTT.

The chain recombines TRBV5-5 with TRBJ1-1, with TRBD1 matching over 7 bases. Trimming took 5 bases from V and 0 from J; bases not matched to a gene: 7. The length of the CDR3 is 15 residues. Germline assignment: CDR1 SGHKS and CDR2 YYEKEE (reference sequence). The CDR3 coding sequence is TGTGCCAGCAGACCTCTGACAGGGATGAACACTGAAGCTTTCTTT. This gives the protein CASRPLTGMNTEAFF.

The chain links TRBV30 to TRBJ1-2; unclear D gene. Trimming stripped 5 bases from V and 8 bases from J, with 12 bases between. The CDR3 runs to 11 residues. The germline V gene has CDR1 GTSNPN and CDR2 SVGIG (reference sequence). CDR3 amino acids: CAWEQVWGYTF. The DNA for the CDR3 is TGTGCCTGGGAGCAGGTATGGGGCTACACCTTC.

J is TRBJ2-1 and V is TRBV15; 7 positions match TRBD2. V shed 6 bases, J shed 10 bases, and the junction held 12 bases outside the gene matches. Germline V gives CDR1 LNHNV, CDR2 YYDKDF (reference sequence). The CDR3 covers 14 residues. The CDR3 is CATRRDYQEGEQFF. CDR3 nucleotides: TGTGCCACCAGACGGGACTACCAAGAGGGCGAGCAGTTCTTC.